This is a list of T cell receptor beta chains from one sample in a study of CD8 T cells in Susac syndrome. TCRdb reprocessed the immunoSEQ multiplex PCR reads via MiXCR and lists one record per CDR3 protein. The sample includes 160,000 or so distinct CDR3 sequences, 95% to 96% of them seen just once. The sequencing input was CD8+ T cells from PBMCs. The receptors stem from a human donor with multiple sclerosis. The CDR3 runs from the conserved cysteine through the conserved F or W. D genes are given only for firm matches. Clone size appears in some rows only: once, few, many, or a class for an expanded clone.

TRBJ2-7,-,-,TRBV30,CAWSVQNGQDEQYF,TGTGCCTGGAGTGTACAAAACGGCCAAGACGAGCAGTACTTC
TRBJ2-7,-,-,TRBV29-1,CSVMGAQPSSYEQYF,TGCAGCGTCATGGGGGCTCAACCCAGCTCCTACGAGCAGTACTTC
TRBJ2-5,-,-,TRBV5-1,CASSFSQETQYF,TGCGCCAGCAGCTTCTCTCAAGAGACCCAGTACTTC
TRBJ2-7,-,-,TRBV29-1,CSVVGYEQYF,TGCAGCGTTGTTGGATACGAGCAGTACTTC
TRBJ1-5,-,-,TRBV15,CATSRAGSNQPQHF,TGTGCCACCAGCAGGGCCGGAAGCAATCAGCCCCAGCATTTT
TRBJ2-7,-,-,TRBV5-4,CASSLAAVSSYEQYF,TGTGCCAGCAGCTTGGCGGCAGTAAGCTCCTACGAGCAGTACTTC
TRBJ2-1,once,-,TRBV9,CASSVEGDPRGQFF,TGTGCCAGCAGCGTTGAGGGGGACCCTCGGGGGCAGTTCTTC
TRBJ2-3,few,TRBD1,TRBV2,CASSGQGAIPDTQYF,TGTGCCAGCAGTGGTCAGGGGGCGATTCCAGATACGCAGTATTTT
TRBJ1-1,-,TRBD1,TRBV12-3/TRBV12-4,CASSPTDRVSTEAFF,TGTGCCAGCAGCCCCACGGACAGGGTGAGCACTGAAGCTTTCTTT
TRBJ2-5,-,-,TRBV12-3/TRBV12-4,CASSSTGGVEETQYF,TGTGCCAGCAGCTCGACAGGCGGGGTGGAAGAGACCCAGTACTTC
TRBJ1-1,-,-,TRBV29-1,CSVDVSAPGPEAFF,TGCAGCGTTGATGTGTCAGCCCCGGGGCCTGAAGCTTTCTTT
TRBJ1-1,-,-,TRBV30,CAWSVGNTEAFF,TGTGCCTGGAGTGTGGGGAACACTGAAGCTTTCTTT
TRBJ1-2,once,-,TRBV2,CASSEIGGKYGYTF,TGTGCCAGCAGTGAAATTGGCGGAAAGTATGGCTACACCTTC
TRBJ1-5,-,-,TRBV29-1,CSVSDRSNQPQHF,TGCAGCGTCTCGGACAGAAGCAATCAGCCCCAGCATTTT
TRBJ2-1,-,TRBD1,TRBV20-1,CSAREIPGTGIGEQFF,TGCAGTGCTAGAGAAATTCCCGGGACAGGGATCGGTGAGCAGTTCTTC
TRBJ2-5,-,-,TRBV7-7,CASSSLGLQETQYF,TGTGCTAGCAGCTCCCTAGGACTGCAAGAGACCCAGTACTTC
TRBJ2-5,once,TRBD2,TRBV25-1,CASSGLAEETQYF,TGTGCCAGCAGTGGGCTAGCGGAAGAGACCCAGTACTTC
TRBJ2-7,-,-,TRBV30,CAWNGGKIGYEQYF,TGTGCCTGGAATGGGGGCAAAATAGGGTACGAGCAGTACTTC
TRBJ2-1,-,-,TRBV19,CASTTGQGEQFF,TGTGCCAGTACCACCGGGCAGGGTGAGCAGTTCTTC
TRBJ1-1,-,-,TRBV7-9,CASSRGPMETEAFF,TGTGCCAGCAGCCGGGGACCAATGGAGACTGAAGCTTTCTTT
TRBJ1-3,once,TRBD1,TRBV3-1,CASSQGKTGVYTIYF,TGTGCCAGCAGCCAAGGGAAGACAGGGGTATACACCATATATTTT
TRBJ1-6,-,-,TRBV6-5,CASSYGPDTLHF,TGTGCCAGCAGTTACGGGCCGGACACCCTCCACTTT
TRBJ2-1,-,TRBD2,TRBV27,CASSAGLASNEQFF,TGTGCCAGCAGTGCGGGACTAGCGTCCAATGAGCAGTTCTTC
TRBJ2-2,-,-,TRBV27,CASSTGNRYTGELFF,TGTGCCAGCAGCACAGGGAACCGATACACCGGGGAGCTGTTTTTT
TRBJ2-7,once,-,TRBV30,CAWSVGSAVGEQYF,TGTGCCTGGAGTGTGGGTTCGGCGGTTGGCGAGCAGTACTTC
TRBJ2-1,-,-,TRBV4-1,CASSPGGGSGAIYNEQFF,TGCGCCAGCAGCCCAGGGGGAGGTAGCGGGGCGATCTACAATGAGCAGTTCTTC
TRBJ2-7,-,-,TRBV11-2,CASSLIADSYEQYF,TGTGCCAGCAGCTTAATAGCGGACTCCTACGAGCAGTACTTC
TRBJ2-2,-,-,TRBV3-1,CASSGGYTGELFF,TGTGCCAGCAGCGGAGGGTACACCGGGGAGCTGTTTTTT
TRBJ2-3,-,-,TRBV7-9,CASSFGDYSTDTQYF,TGTGCCAGCAGCTTCGGAGACTATAGCACAGATACGCAGTATTTT
TRBJ1-6,-,-,TRBV6-5,CASSYGTTANSPLHF,TGTGCCAGCAGTTACGGGACGACAGCCAATTCACCCCTCCACTTT
TRBJ2-2,-,TRBD2,TRBV4-1,CASSQRGGAAGELFF,TGCGCCAGCAGCCAACGCGGGGGGGCCGCCGGGGAGCTGTTTTTT
TRBJ2-7,-,TRBD1,TRBV9,CASSVGTGGAMDEQYF,TGTGCCAGCAGCGTAGGGACAGGGGGCGCGATGGACGAGCAGTACTTC
TRBJ2-3,-,-,TRBV5-1,CASSQTSTDTQYF,TGCGCCAGCAGTCAAACTAGCACAGATACGCAGTATTTT
TRBJ2-3,-,TRBD1,TRBV12-3/TRBV12-4,CASSLKGQGVTDTQYF,TGTGCCAGCAGCCTAAAGGGACAGGGGGTCACAGATACGCAGTATTTT
TRBJ1-2,once,-,TRBV12-3/TRBV12-4,CASEDAGGYTF,TGTGCCAGCGAAGACGCTGGAGGCTACACCTTC
TRBJ1-3,-,TRBD1,TRBV4-1,CASSQDRSSGNTIYF,TGCGCCAGCAGCCAGGACAGGAGCTCTGGAAACACCATATATTTT
TRBJ2-3,-,TRBD2,TRBV27,CASSFRGPLVERGNTDTQYF,TGTGCCAGCAGTTTCAGGGGCCCCTTAGTGGAGCGGGGGAACACAGATACGCAGTATTTT
TRBJ2-3,-,TRBD1,TRBV6-1,CASSLLDRASTDTQYF,TGTGCCAGCAGCCTCCTCGACAGGGCTAGCACAGATACGCAGTATTTT
TRBJ1-5,-,TRBD1,TRBV27,CASSLSWGGQGLSNQPQHF,TGTGCCAGCAGTTTATCATGGGGGGGACAGGGGCTTAGCAATCAGCCCCAGCATTTT
TRBJ2-2,-,-,TRBV30,CAWSVENTGELFF,TGTGCCTGGAGTGTAGAGAACACCGGGGAGCTGTTTTTT
TRBJ1-1,-,-,TRBV27,CASSLSGGTEAFF,TGTGCCAGCAGTTTATCGGGGGGCACTGAAGCTTTCTTT
TRBJ2-5,-,-,TRBV15,CATSIKNRETQYF,TGTGCCACCAGCATCAAAAATCGAGAGACCCAGTACTTC
TRBJ2-2,-,-,TRBV2,CASSEGGHGELFF,TGTGCCAGCAGTGAAGGGGGTCACGGGGAGCTGTTTTTT
TRBJ1-2,few,-,TRBV20-1,CSARDRGAGGYTF,TGCAGTGCTAGAGATCGGGGGGCTGGCGGCTATACCTTC
TRBJ2-7,-,TRBD2,TRBV25-1,CASGGEVHEQYF,TGTGCCAGTGGGGGGGAAGTCCACGAGCAGTACTTC
TRBJ1-2,once,TRBD1,TRBV23-1,CASSQSSTGECIDYGYTF,TGCGCCAGCAGTCAATCGTCAACAGGGGAATGTATAGACTATGGCTACACCTTC
TRBJ1-1,-,-,TRBV20-1,CSARDPSREGNTEAFF,TGCAGTGCTAGGGACCCTTCACGGGAGGGGAACACTGAAGCTTTCTTT
TRBJ1-6,-,-,TRBV6-1,CASPSPGTSPLHF,TGTGCCAGTCCCTCCCCAGGGACTTCACCCCTCCACTTT
TRBJ2-7,-,TRBD1,TRBV4-1,CASSQVGGPGTGGYEQYF,TGCGCCAGCAGCCAAGTAGGGGGCCCCGGGACAGGGGGCTACGAGCAGTACTTC
TRBJ1-1,-,-,TRBV6-5,CASSDFGAFF,TGTGCCAGCAGTGATTTCGGAGCTTTCTTT
TRBJ1-5,-,-,TRBV15,CATSRDRGLRQPQHF,TGTGCCACCAGCAGAGATCGGGGACTTCGGCAGCCCCAGCATTTT
TRBJ2-1,-,-,TRBV18,CASSRWSTGNEQFF,TGTGCCAGCTCAAGGTGGTCGACAGGCAATGAGCAGTTCTTC
TRBJ2-7,-,-,TRBV10-2,CASSEEGPQYEQYF,TGCGCCAGCAGTGAAGAGGGGCCGCAATACGAGCAGTACTTC